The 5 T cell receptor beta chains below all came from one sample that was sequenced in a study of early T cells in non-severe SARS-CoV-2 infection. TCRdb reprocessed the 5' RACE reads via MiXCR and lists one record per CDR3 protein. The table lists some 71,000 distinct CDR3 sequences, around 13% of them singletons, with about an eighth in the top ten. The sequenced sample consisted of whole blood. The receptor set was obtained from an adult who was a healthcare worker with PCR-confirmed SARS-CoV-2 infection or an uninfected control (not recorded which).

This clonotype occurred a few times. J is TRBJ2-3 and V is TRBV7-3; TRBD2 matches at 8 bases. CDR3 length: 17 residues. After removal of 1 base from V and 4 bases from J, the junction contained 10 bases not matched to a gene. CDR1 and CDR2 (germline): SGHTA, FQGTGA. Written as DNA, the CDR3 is TGTGCCAGCAGCTTAAGGCCCTCGGCGGGGGGAGCAGATACGCAGTATTTT. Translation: CASSLRPSAGGADTQYF.

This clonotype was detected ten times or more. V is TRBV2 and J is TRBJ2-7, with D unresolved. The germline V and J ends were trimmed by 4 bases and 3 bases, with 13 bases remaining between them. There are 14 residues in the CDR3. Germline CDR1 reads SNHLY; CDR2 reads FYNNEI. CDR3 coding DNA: TGTGCCAGCAGTGTATTCGGTCCGAACTACGAGCAGTACTTC. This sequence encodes CASSVFGPNYEQYF. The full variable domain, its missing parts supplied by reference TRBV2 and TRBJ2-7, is EPEVTQTPSHQVTQMGQEVILRCVPISNHLYFYWYRQILGQKVEFLVSFYNNEISEKSEIFDDQFSVERPDGSNFTLKIRSTKLEDSAMYFCASSVFGPNYEQYFGPGTRLTVT.

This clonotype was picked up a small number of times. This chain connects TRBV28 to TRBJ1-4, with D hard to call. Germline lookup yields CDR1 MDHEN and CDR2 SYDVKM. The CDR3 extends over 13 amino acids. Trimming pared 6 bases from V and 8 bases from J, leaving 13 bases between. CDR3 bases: TGTGCCAGCAGAGGAGAAGGGTTAGAAAAACTGTTTTTT. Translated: CASRGEGLEKLFF.

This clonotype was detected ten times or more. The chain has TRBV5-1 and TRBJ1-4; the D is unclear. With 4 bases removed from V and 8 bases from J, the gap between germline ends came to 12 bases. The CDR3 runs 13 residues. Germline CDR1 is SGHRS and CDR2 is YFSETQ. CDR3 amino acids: CASSPIGGEKLFF. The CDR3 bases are TGCGCCAGCAGCCCTATAGGCGGGGAAAAACTGTTTTTT.

Here the CDR3 reads CSGNRIGSTEAFF. CDR3 DNA: TGCAGCGGGAACAGGATTGGTTCCACTGAAGCTTTCTTT. The chain joins TRBV29-1 to TRBJ1-1; D possibly corresponds to TRBD1 (5 bases). V dropped 7 bases and J dropped 4 bases, with 16 bases sitting between them. CDR1 is SQVTM and CDR2 is ANQGSEA in the germline V gene. This CDR3 is 13 amino acids long.